This TCR beta chain derives from a study of cytomegalovirus exposure and HLA in healthy donors. PCR primers comprised 60 Vbeta and 13 Jbeta primers. Clones were read by immunoSEQ multiplex PCR, and TCRdb kept only the in-frame ones, dropping some. The repertoire holds more than 150,000 clones, 81% seen once, with around 1.3% in the top ten. Deletions cut 3 bases from V and 1 base from J, with 6 bases between. Germline V lookup: CDR1 MDHEN, CDR2 SYDVKM. CDR3 length equals 13 residues. As for this clone: Its antigen remains unknown.

Overall study findings and caveats: In vitro experiments confirmed that three CMV-associated chains were specific for CMV antigens. Later on, an analysis showed TCR association rates differing by HLA locus, with DRB1 the most and HLA-C the fewest. Because they were indistinguishable, some V segments, including TRBV6-2 and TRBV6-3, were excluded. One variant, a missense change in DCLRE1C, was linked in a later analysis to TCR beta V- and J-gene trimming.

This TCR came from a man in his fifties in good health and CMV-seropositive. Sequencing was carried out using PBMCs. This chain links TRBV28 with TRBJ1-1; D remains ambiguous. The CDR3 spells CASSFSGNTEAFF. CDR3 sequence (DNA): TGTGCCAGCAGTTTCTCAGGGAACACTGAAGCTTTCTTT. Supplemented by reference TRBV28 and TRBJ1-1, the full variable domain reads DVKVTQSSRYLVKRTGEKVFLECVQDMDHENMFWYRQDPGLGLRLIYFSYDVKMKEKGDIPEGYSVSREKKERFSLILESASTNQTSMYLCASSFSGNTEAFFGQGTRLTVV.